Shown below are 2 T cell receptor beta chains from a single sample sequenced in a study of control samples from healthy donors and cancer patients. The repertoire was sequenced with immunoSEQ multiplex PCR; TCRdb's copy has only in-frame clones and lacks some. The sample lists 70,000 or so clones, nearly 90% occurring once. The sample consisted of PBMCs. The receptor source for this set is a man in his sixties with lung cancer.

The chain uses TRBV24-1 and TRBJ2-5, with 7 nucleotides matching TRBD2. Germline V gene lookup returns CDR1 KGHDR and CDR2 SFDVKD. The length of the CDR3 is 15 residues. Trimming cost V 5 bases and J 5 bases; bases outside gene matches: 10. This CDR3 is CATSGGGAGGETQYF. CDR3 nucleotides: TGTGCCACCAGTGGTGGTGGCGCCGGGGGGGAGACCCAGTACTTC.

The rearrangement joins TRBV27 to TRBJ2-5, with 7 positions matching TRBD1. Per the germline V gene, CDR1 is MNHEY and CDR2 is SMNVEV (reference sequence). There are 18 residues in the CDR3. V gave up 6 bases and J gave up 1 base; unmatched junction bases: 17. In DNA form, the CDR3 reads TGTGCCAGCAGCGACTACGGGACAGCCGAAAGACTCCAAGAGACCCAGTACTTC. Translation: CASSDYGTAERLQETQYF.